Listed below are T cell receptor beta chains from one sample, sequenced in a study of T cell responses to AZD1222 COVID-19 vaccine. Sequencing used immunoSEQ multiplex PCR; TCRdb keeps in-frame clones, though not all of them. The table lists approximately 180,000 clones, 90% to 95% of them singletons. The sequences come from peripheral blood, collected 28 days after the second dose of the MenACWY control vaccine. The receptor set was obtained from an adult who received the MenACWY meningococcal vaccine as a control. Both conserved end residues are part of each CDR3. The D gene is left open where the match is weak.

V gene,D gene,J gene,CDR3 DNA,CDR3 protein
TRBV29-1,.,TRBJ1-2,TGCAGCGCCGGTGGTCCAGATTCTAACTATGGCTACACCTTC,CSAGGPDSNYGYTF
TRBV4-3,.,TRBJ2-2,TGCGCCAGCAGCCAAGGGGGGACCGGGGAGCTGTTTTTT,CASSQGGTGELFF
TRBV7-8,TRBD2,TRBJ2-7,TGTGCCAGCACCTACGCCAGCGGGGGGCAATACGAGCAGTACTTC,CASTYASGGQYEQYF
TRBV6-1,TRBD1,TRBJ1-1,TGTGCCAGCAGTGAAGACAGGGGCGTGAACACTGAAGCTTTCTTT,CASSEDRGVNTEAFF
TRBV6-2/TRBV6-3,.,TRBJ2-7,TGTGCCAGCAGTCCCCGGACAGACTCCTACGAGCAGTACTTC,CASSPRTDSYEQYF
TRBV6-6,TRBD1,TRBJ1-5,TGTGCCAGCAGTCTGGACAGGGGGCAATCTGGCAATCAGCCCCAGCATTTT,CASSLDRGQSGNQPQHF
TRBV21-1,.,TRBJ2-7,TGTGCCAGCAGCAAAGTTGGACTCATCCCTTCCTACGAGCAGTACTTC,CASSKVGLIPSYEQYF
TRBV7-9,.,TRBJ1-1,TGTGCCAGCAGCTTAATCTTAGACACTGAAGCTTTCTTT,CASSLILDTEAFF
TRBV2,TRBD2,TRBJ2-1,TGTGCCAGCAGTGAAGCTCGGGGGGGCTACAATGAGCAGTTCTTC,CASSEARGGYNEQFF
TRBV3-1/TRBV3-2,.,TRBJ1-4,TGTGCCAGCAGCCAGTCAGGGCTGGGGGCAACTAATGAAAAACTGTTTTTT,CASSQSGLGATNEKLFF
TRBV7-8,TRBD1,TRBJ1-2,TGTGCCAGCAGCTCCGGGACAGCCTATGGCTACACCTTC,CASSSGTAYGYTF
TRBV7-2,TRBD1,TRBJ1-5,TGTGCCAGCAGCTTTACAGGGGGCTATCAGCCCCAGCATTTT,CASSFTGGYQPQHF
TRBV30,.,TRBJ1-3,TGTGCCTGGAGTGTACGGAAGACTGGAAACACCATATATTTT,CAWSVRKTGNTIYF